Detailed here is one T cell receptor beta chain. The data derive from a study of blood T cells in healthy people across ages. At the level of the study: Template switching recovered approximately one barcoded beta molecule for every two T cells.

A J-beta primer mix and a sample-barcoded 5' primer were used in a second PCR of about 7 to 11 cycles. TCRdb recomputed calls from the 5' RACE reads with MiXCR, one row per CDR3 protein. The table has some 1,500,000 distinct CDR3 sequences, roughly 43% seen once. Peripheral blood from each donor was collected in a volume of 9.5 to 10 milliliters. PBMCs numbering at least 6 million were isolated per sample. The clonotype comes from a woman younger than 35 in good health. Sequencing input: blood.

CDR3 coding DNA: TGTGCCAGCAGTGAAGCGCAATACAAAAGTTGGGAGACCCAGTACTTC. This encodes CASSEAQYKSWETQYF. This rearrangement joins TRBV2 to TRBJ2-5, with D uncertain. The ends were cut back, 0 bases at V and 5 bases at J, with 16 bases in the middle. This CDR3 has 16 amino acids. Per germline, CDR1 SNHLY and CDR2 FYNNEI.